A selection of T cell receptor beta chains follows, all from one sample in a study of shared clonotypes between healthy human individuals. The protocol was immunoSEQ multiplex PCR, while the TCRdb copy is restricted to in-frame clones and leaves out a portion. The sample lists about 2,200,000 clones; 85% to 95% were seen once. The sequenced sample was naive CD8+ T cells from PBMCs. The source of these receptors is a man younger than 30 in good health. Some clones in this sample may be carry-over from other donors' samples. Both conserved end residues are part of each CDR3.

J: TRBJ2-3; V: TRBV28; CDR3: CASSLVGTPADTQYF
J: TRBJ2-2; V: TRBV27; CDR3: CASSTSGTVQRDTGELFF
J: TRBJ1-1; V: TRBV10-3; CDR3: CAISGTVNTEAFF
J: TRBJ2-1; V: TRBV7-7; CDR3: CASSLAERATGEQFF
J: TRBJ2-5; V: TRBV25-1; CDR3: CASSEGAQETQYF
J: TRBJ2-2; V: TRBV5-6; CDR3: CASSEVTALRDTGELFF
J: TRBJ2-2; V: TRBV4-1; CDR3: CASSQEGQPGELFF
J: TRBJ2-5; V: TRBV2; CDR3: CASRPTGVLAGGGETQYF
J: TRBJ2-5; V: TRBV5-6; CDR3: CASSLGLAGTPQGTQYF
J: TRBJ2-1; V: TRBV9; CDR3: CASSASGRPYNEQFF